Each of the 15 T cell receptor beta chains below was sequenced from the same sample in a study of OX40 agonist ivuxolimab in advanced cancers. Clones were read by immunoSEQ multiplex PCR, and TCRdb kept only the in-frame ones, dropping some. The data hold approximately 80,000 clones, with approximately 94% observed a single time. Sequencing used CD4+ or CD8+ T cells sorted from blood, obtained in a trial of the OX40 agonist ivuxolimab. The receptors stem from an adult with an advanced solid tumor such as melanoma, head and neck, liver or kidney cancer.

CDR3 sequence reads: CASSQDIDNEQFF. DNA for the CDR3: TGTGCCAGCAGCCAAGATATTGACAATGAGCAGTTCTTC. V gene TRBV4-2 combines with J gene TRBJ2-1, with no clear D. The V gene lost 0 bases and the J gene lost 5 bases, with 5 bases spanning the gap. CDR1 is LGHNA and CDR2 is YNFKEQ in the germline V gene. The CDR3 spans 13 residues.

This clone was seen a single time. The chain is built from TRBV19 and TRBJ2-1, with 7 bases lining up with TRBD1. Looked up from germline, CDR1 is LNHDA and CDR2 is SQIVND (reference sequence). CDR3 length: 18 amino acids. Trimming at V came to 6 bases and at J to 0 bases, leaving 14 bases not matched to a gene. The CDR3 DNA is TGTGCCAGTAGCCCCTTTCGGCCCAGGGACAGCTCCTACAATGAGCAGTTCTTC. This codes for CASSPFRPRDSSYNEQFF.

The rearrangement uses TRBV5-4 and TRBJ2-5; D is ambiguous. This CDR3 has 12 residues. V was pared by 4 bases and J by 5 bases, with 9 bases between. Germline lookup yields CDR1 SGHNT and CDR2 YYREEE (reference sequence). The chain's CDR3 is CASSQVGETQYF. CDR3 nucleotide sequence: TGTGCCAGCAGCCAAGTCGGGGAGACCCAGTACTTC.

V is TRBV7-2 and J is TRBJ2-2; 8 bases align to TRBD2. This CDR3 region has 16 residues. Losses at the gene ends were 0 bases for V and 5 bases for J; bases not matched to a gene: 5. Germline V gives CDR1 SGHTA, CDR2 FQGNSA. The chain's CDR3 is CASSLAAAGGTGELFF. In nucleotides, the CDR3 is TGTGCCAGCAGCTTAGCGGCGGCGGGGGGTACCGGGGAGCTGTTTTTT.

The chain links TRBV5-1 to TRBJ1-2; 11 positions agree with TRBD1. The length of the CDR3 is 16 residues. Trimming at V came to 0 bases and at J to 2 bases, leaving 3 bases not matched to a gene. Germline V gene data show CDR1 as SGHRS and CDR2 as YFSETQ. In DNA form, the CDR3 reads TGCGCCAGCAGCTTGGAGGGGACAGGGGGGAACTATGGCTACACCTTC. This translates into CASSLEGTGGNYGYTF.

The chain employs TRBV28 and TRBJ1-1; D remains unclear. Trimming shortened V by 6 bases and J by 11 bases, and 10 bases separated the two germline ends. CDR1 is MDHEN, CDR2 SYDVKM, per germline. This CDR3 is 10 amino acids long. The CDR3 coding sequence is TGTGCCAGCAGGCGAGGAGAGGCTTTCTTT. This gives the protein CASRRGEAFF.

This clone was observed a few times. V is TRBV6-1 and J is TRBJ1-2; D is undetermined. The V gene's germline CDR1 is MNHNS and CDR2 SASEGT. This CDR3 is 14 amino acids long. Trimming took 7 bases from V and 3 from J, leaving 15 bases between them. The CDR3 loop is CASTPIGLDYGYTF. CDR3 nucleotide sequence: TGTGCCAGCACTCCTATCGGGTTAGACTATGGCTACACCTTC.

The chain recombines TRBV27 with TRBJ2-1; D might be TRBD2 (5 bases). Trimming took off 8 bases at V and 8 bases at J, with 7 bases between the two ends. CDR3 size: 10 residues. The V gene's germline CDR1 is MNHEY and CDR2 SMNVEV (reference sequence). In DNA form, the CDR3 reads TGTGCCAGCGGGGAGCATGAGCAGTTCTTC. Translation gives CASGEHEQFF.

The chain uses TRBV7-2 and TRBJ2-5; D possibly uses TRBD1 or TRBD2 (5 bases each). The germline V and J ends were trimmed by 5 bases and 5 bases, with 12 bases remaining between them. Germline loops: CDR1 SGHTA, CDR2 FQGNSA. The CDR3 has 13 amino acids. The CDR3 spells CASSRPEGETQYF. CDR3 nucleotide sequence: TGTGCCAGCAGCCGTCCAGAGGGGGAGACCCAGTACTTC.

The chain couples TRBV7-8 to TRBJ2-3; TRBD2 matches at 8 bases. The CDR3 length is 17 residues. V lost 5 bases, J lost 3 bases, and 13 bases stayed unmatched. Germline values: CDR1 SGHVS, CDR2 FQNEAQ. CDR3: CASSPSIAGSITDTQYF. The DNA of the CDR3 is TGTGCCAGCAGCCCCTCAATAGCGGGAAGTATAACAGATACGCAGTATTTT.

The chain has TRBV9 and TRBJ2-2; D perhaps matches TRBD1 (5 bases). Germline V gives CDR1 SGDLS, CDR2 YYNGEE. This CDR3 has 13 amino acids. Trimming took 7 bases from V and 4 from J, leaving 11 bases between them. CDR3 DNA: TGTGCCAGCGGAGACAGCCTCACCGGGGAGCTGTTTTTT. Translating gives CASGDSLTGELFF.

The V gene is TRBV28, the J gene TRBJ2-1, with a weak D call TRBD1 (5 bases). The CDR3 length is 14 residues. Looked up from germline, CDR1 is MDHEN and CDR2 is SYDVKM. Trimming removed 1 base from V and 7 bases from J, with 11 bases in between. The CDR3 region has the DNA TGTGCCAGCAGTTTATATGGGGCTGGGAATGAGCAGTTCTTC. Amino acid sequence: CASSLYGAGNEQFF.

J is TRBJ1-5 and V is TRBV6-5, with D possibly TRBD1 on 6 matching bases. This CDR3 has 15 amino acids. Trimming stripped 5 bases from V and 7 bases from J, with 18 bases between. The germline gives CDR1 MNHEY, CDR2 SVGAGI. The CDR3 region has the DNA TGTGCCAGCAGTCTTTCCCCAACAGGGAGGCAGCCCCAGCATTTT. Protein sequence: CASSLSPTGRQPQHF.

This clone appeared once. V and J are TRBV28 and TRBJ2-5, with 8 bases that match TRBD1. The germline V gene encodes CDR1 MDHEN and CDR2 SYDVKM. J lost 1 base, V lost 3 bases, and 1 base had no gene match. There are 14 residues in the CDR3. CDR3 in amino acids: CASSFDRGQETQYF. Here the CDR3 DNA reads TGTGCCAGCAGTTTCGACAGGGGCCAAGAGACCCAGTACTTC.

This chain joins TRBV6-5 and TRBJ1-1; D might be TRBD1 (5 bases). The CDR3 covers 11 residues. Looked up from germline, CDR1 is MNHEY and CDR2 is SVGAGI. The V end lost 5 bases, the J end lost 9 bases, and 10 bases lay between the germline ends. CDR3 sequence: CASSTGVKAFF. DNA of the CDR3: TGTGCCAGCAGTACAGGTGTTAAAGCTTTCTTT.